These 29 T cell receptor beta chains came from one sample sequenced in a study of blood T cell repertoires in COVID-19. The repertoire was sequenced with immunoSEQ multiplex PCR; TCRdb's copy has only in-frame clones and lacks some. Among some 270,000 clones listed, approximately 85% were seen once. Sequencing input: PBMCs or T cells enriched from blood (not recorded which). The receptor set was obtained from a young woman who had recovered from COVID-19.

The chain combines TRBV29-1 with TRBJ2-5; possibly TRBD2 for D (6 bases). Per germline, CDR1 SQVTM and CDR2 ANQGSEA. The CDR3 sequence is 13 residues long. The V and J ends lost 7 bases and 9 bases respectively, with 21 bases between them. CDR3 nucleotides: TGCAGCGCCGCGGGACTCTTGGCGAGTGCCCAGTACTTC. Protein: CSAAGLLASAQYF.

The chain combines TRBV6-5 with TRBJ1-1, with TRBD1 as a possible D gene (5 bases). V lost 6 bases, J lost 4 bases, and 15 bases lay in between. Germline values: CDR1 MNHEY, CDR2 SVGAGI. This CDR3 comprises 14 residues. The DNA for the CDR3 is TGTGCCAGCAGATCAACAGGTTTCATCACTGAAGCTTTCTTT. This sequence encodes CASRSTGFITEAFF.

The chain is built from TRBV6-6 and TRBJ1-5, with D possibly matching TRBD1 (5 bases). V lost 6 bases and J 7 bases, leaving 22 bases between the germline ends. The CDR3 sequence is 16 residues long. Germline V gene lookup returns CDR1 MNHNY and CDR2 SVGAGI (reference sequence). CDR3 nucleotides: TGTGCCAGCAGCGTATCGACCGGGGGGATAGGGCAGCCCCAGCATTTT. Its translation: CASSVSTGGIGQPQHF.

As DNA, the CDR3 is TGTGCCAGCAGTGGGCGGACAGTCCTCTCCGCCCTTTCGGGCACGGAAGGCTACACCTTC. Residues: CASSGRTVLSALSGTEGYTF. The rearrangement uses TRBV6-1 and TRBJ1-2, with D possibly TRBD1 on 6 matching bases. Germline CDR1 is MNHNS and CDR2 is SASEGT. Deletions cut 4 bases from V and 8 bases from J, with 35 bases between. The CDR3 has 20 residues.

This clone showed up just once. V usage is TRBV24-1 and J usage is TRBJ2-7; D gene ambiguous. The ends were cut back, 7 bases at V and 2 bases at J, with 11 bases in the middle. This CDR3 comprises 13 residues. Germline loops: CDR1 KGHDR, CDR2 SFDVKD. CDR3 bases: TGTGCCACCAGCCGTGGCGGAACCTACGAGCAGTACTTC. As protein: CATSRGGTYEQYF.

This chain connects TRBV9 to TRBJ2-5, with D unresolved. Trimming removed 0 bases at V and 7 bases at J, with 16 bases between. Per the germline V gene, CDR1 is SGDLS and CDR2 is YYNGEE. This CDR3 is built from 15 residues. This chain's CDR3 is CASSVGQPEVATQYF. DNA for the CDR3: TGTGCCAGCAGCGTAGGGCAACCCGAGGTTGCGACCCAGTACTTC.

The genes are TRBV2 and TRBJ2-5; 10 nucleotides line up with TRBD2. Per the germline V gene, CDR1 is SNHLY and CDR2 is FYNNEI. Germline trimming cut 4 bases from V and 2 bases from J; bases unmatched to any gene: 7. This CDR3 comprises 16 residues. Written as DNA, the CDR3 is TGTGCCAGCAGTGCTTCTAGCGGGGGAGGGCAAGAGACCCAGTACTTC. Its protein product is CASSASSGGGQETQYF.

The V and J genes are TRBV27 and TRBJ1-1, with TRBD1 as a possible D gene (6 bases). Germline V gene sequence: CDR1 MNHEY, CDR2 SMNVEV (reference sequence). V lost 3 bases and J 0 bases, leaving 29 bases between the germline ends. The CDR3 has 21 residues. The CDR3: CASSFPKLRTAATLMNTEAFF. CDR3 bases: TGTGCCAGCAGTTTCCCTAAATTGAGGACAGCCGCCACCCTTATGAACACTGAAGCTTTCTTT.

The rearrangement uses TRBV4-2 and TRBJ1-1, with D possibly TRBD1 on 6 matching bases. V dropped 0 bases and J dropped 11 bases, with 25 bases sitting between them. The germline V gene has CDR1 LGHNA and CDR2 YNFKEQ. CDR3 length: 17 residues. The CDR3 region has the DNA TGTGCCAGCAGCCAAGATCAGGGGAAGCAGACACGATCAGACGCTTTCTTT. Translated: CASSQDQGKQTRSDAFF.

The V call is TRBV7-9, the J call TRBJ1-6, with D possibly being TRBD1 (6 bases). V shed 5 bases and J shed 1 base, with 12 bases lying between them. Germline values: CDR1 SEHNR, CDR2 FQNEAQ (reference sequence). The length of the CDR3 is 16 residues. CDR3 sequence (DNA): TGTGCCAGCAGCCCGTGGACAGAATCCTATAATTCACCCCTCCACTTT. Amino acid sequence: CASSPWTESYNSPLHF.

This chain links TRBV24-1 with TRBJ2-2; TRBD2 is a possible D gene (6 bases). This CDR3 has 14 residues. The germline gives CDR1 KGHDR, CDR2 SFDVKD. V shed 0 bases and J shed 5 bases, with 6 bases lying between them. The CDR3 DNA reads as TGTGCCACCAGTGATTTGCGGGAGACCGGGGAGCTGTTTTTT. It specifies CATSDLRETGELFF.

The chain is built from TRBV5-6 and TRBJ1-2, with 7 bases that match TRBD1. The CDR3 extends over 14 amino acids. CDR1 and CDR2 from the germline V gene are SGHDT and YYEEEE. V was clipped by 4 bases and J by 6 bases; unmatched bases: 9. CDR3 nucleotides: TGTGCCAGCAGCCGGGGGCAGGGGGAGGATGGCTACACCTTC. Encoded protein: CASSRGQGEDGYTF.

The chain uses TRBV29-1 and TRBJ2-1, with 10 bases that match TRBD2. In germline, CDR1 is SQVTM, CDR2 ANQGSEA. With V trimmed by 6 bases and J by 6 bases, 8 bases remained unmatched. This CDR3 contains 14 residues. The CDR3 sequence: CSVAGLAALNEQFF. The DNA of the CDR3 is TGCAGCGTGGCCGGACTAGCGGCACTCAATGAGCAGTTCTTC.

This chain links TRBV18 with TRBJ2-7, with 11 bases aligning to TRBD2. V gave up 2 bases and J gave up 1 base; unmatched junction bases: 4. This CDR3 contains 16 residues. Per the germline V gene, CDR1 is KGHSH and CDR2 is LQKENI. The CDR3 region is CASSPTGLAASYEQYF. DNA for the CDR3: TGTGCCAGCTCACCAACGGGACTAGCGGCTTCCTACGAGCAGTACTTC.

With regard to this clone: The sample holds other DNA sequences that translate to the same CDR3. The CDR3 DNA reads as TGCGCCAGCAGCTTGGGCCCGGGACAGGGGTACAATGAGCAGTTCTTC. Amino acids: CASSLGPGQGYNEQFF. The chain carries TRBV5-1 and TRBJ2-1; 10 bases map to TRBD1. The V segment lost 0 bases and the J segment 4 bases; nucleotides outside the gene matches: 4. The CDR3 consists of 16 residues. Germline V gene lookup returns CDR1 SGHRS and CDR2 YFSETQ.

The CDR3 region has the DNA TGTGCCAGCATCGCCCCAGGGGGTGGCTATGGCTACACCTTC. Translated: CASIAPGGGYGYTF. This sequence joins TRBV7-8 and TRBJ1-2, with 7 bases lining up with TRBD1. CDR3 length: 14 amino acids. Germline V gene data show CDR1 as SGHVS and CDR2 as FQNEAQ. V lost 7 bases, J lost 4 bases, and 9 bases stayed unmatched.

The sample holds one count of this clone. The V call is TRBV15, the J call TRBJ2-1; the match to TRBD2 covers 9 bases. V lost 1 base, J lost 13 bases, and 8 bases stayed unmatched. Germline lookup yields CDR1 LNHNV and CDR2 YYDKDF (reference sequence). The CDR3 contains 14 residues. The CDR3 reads CATSRGELAGPQFF. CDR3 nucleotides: TGTGCCACCAGCAGAGGGGAGCTAGCGGGACCCCAGTTCTTC.

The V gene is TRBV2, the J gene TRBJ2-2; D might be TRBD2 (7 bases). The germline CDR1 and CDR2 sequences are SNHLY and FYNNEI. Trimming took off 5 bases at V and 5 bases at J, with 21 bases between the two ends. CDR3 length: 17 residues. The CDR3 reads CASSLPFGGGGTGELFF. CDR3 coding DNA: TGTGCCAGCAGTCTACCATTTGGGGGAGGGGGAACCGGGGAGCTGTTTTTT.

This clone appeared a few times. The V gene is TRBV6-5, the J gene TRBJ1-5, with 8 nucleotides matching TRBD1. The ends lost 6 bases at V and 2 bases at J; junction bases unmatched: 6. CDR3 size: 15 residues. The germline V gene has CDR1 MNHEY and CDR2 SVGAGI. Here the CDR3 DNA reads TGTGCCAGCAGGAAGACAGGGGTCCGCAATCAGCCCCAGCATTTT. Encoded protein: CASRKTGVRNQPQHF.

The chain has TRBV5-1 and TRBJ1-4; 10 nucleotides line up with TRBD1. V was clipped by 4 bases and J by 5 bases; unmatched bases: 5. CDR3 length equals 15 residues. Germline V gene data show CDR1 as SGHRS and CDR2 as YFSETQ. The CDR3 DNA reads TGCGCCAGCAGCCGGGACAGGGGTCAGAATGAAAAACTGTTTTTT. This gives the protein CASSRDRGQNEKLFF. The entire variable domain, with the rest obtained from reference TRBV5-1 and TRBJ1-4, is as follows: KAGVTQTPRYLIKTRGQQVTLSCSPISGHRSVSWYQQTPGQGLQFLFEYFSETQRNKGNFPGRFSGRQFSNSRSEMNVSTLELGDSALYLCASSRDRGQNEKLFFGSGTQLSVL.

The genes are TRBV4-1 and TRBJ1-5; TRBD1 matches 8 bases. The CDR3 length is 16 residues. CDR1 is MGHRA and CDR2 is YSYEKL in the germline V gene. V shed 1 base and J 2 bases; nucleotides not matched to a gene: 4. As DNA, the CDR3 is TGCGCCAGCAGCCAAGGGACAGGGAGGGGCAATCAGCCCCAGCATTTT. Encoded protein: CASSQGTGRGNQPQHF.

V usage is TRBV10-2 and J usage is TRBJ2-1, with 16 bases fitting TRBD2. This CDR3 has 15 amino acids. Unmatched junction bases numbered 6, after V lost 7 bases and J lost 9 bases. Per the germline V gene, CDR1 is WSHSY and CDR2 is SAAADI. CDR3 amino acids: CASTGTSGRVGEQFF. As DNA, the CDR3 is TGCGCCAGCACCGGGACTAGCGGGAGGGTGGGTGAGCAGTTCTTC.

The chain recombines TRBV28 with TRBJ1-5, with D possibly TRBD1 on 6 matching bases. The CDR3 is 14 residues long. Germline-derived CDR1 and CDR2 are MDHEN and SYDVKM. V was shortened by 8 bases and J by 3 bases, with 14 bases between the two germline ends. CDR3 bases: TGTGCCAGCGTAATAGGACAGCTCAATCAGCCCCAGCATTTT. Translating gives CASVIGQLNQPQHF.

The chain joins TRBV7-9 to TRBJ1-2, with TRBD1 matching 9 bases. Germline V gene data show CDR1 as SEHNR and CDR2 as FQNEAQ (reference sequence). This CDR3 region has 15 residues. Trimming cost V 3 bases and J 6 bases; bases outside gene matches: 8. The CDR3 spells CASSFSGDRVDGYTF. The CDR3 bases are TGTGCCAGCAGCTTCAGTGGGGACAGGGTGGATGGCTACACCTTC. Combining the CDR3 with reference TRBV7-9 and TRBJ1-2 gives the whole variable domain DTGVSQNPRHKITKRGQNVTFRCDPISEHNRLYWYRQTLGQGPEFLTYFQNEAQLEKSRLLSDRFSAERPKGSFSTLEIQRTEQGDSAMYLCASSFSGDRVDGYTFGSGTRLTVV.

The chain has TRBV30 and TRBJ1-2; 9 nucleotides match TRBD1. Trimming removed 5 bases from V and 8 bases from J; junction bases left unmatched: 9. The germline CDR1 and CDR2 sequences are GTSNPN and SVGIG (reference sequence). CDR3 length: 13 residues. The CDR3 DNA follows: TGTGCCTGGCTGGACAGGGGCACTCTAGGCTACACCTTC. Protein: CAWLDRGTLGYTF.

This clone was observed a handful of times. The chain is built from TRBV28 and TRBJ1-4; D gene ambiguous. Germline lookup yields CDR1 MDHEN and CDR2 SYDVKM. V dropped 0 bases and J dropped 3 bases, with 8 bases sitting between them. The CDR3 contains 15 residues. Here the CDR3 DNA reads TGTGCCAGCAGTTTATGGAGGGCAGCTAATGAAAAACTGTTTTTT. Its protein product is CASSLWRAANEKLFF.

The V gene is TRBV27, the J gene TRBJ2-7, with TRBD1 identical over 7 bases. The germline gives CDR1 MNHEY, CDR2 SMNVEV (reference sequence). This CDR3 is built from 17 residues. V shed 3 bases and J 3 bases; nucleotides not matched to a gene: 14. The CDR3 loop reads CASSFYPNRGANYEQYF. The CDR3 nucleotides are TGTGCCAGCAGTTTTTACCCAAACAGGGGCGCCAACTACGAGCAGTACTTC.

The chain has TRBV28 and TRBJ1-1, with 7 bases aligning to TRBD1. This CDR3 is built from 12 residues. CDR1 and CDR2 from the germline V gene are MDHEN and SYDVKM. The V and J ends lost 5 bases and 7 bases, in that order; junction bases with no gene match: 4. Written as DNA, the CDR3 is TGTGCCAGCAGTATCACAGGGGATGAAGCTTTCTTT. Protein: CASSITGDEAFF.

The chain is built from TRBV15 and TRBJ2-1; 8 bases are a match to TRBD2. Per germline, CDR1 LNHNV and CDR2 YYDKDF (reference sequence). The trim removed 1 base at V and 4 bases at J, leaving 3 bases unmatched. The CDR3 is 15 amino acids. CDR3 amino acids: CATSRAGTRYNEQFF. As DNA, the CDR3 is TGTGCCACCAGCAGAGCGGGGACTAGATACAATGAGCAGTTCTTC.